Below are 29 T cell receptor beta chains sequenced from a single sample in a study of cytomegalovirus exposure and HLA in healthy donors. The PCR was carried out with 60 Vbeta primers and 13 Jbeta primers. The data were produced by immunoSEQ multiplex PCR, yet TCRdb's version contains in-frame clones alone and is incomplete. This sample has roughly 150,000 clones, with over 70% found just once. Sequenced sample: PBMCs. The receptors stem from a boy younger than 10 in good health and CMV-seronegative.

The V call is TRBV9, the J call TRBJ2-3, with D perhaps TRBD1 (6 bases). CDR1 and CDR2 (germline): SGDLS, YYNGEE. CDR3 length: 15 residues. The germline V and J ends were trimmed by 4 bases and 4 bases, with 16 bases remaining between them. The CDR3 DNA follows: TGTGCCAGCAGCCAGGGGTTGGCTAGACCAGATACGCAGTATTTT. Encoded protein: CASSQGLARPDTQYF.

The genes are TRBV2 and TRBJ2-2; 7 nucleotides line up with TRBD2. The ends lost 10 bases at V and 15 bases at J; junction bases unmatched: 11. The CDR3 spans 11 residues. CDR1 and CDR2 from the germline V gene are SNHLY and FYNNEI. CDR3 loop: CATSITSAMFF. The CDR3 coding sequence is TGTGCCACTTCAATAACTAGCGCGATGTTTTTT.

This clone was observed a single time. Mismatch with germline at one junction end may stem from a read error. The CDR3, as DNA: TGCGCCGGCAGCTTGAACAGGGGCGAGCAGTACTTC. It codes for CAGSLNRGEQYF. The rearrangement joins TRBV5-1 to TRBJ2-7, with TRBD1 matching over 7 bases. Germline V lookup: CDR1 SGHRS, CDR2 YFSETQ. This CDR3 spans 12 amino acids.

This chain links TRBV7-2 with TRBJ2-3; 15 nucleotides match TRBD2. V shed 5 bases, J shed 4 bases, and the junction held 7 bases outside the gene matches. The V gene's germline CDR1 is SGHTA and CDR2 FQGNSA. CDR3 length: 17 amino acids. CDR3 nucleotides: TGTGCCAGCAGCCCCGGACTAGCGGGGGGGCCCGCAGATACGCAGTATTTT. It specifies CASSPGLAGGPADTQYF.

The chain combines TRBV5-1 with TRBJ1-2; D call uncertain. Trimming took off 2 bases at V and 4 bases at J, with 12 bases between the two ends. Per germline, CDR1 SGHRS and CDR2 YFSETQ. The CDR3 loop spans 14 amino acids. CDR3 DNA sequence: TGCGCCAGCAGCTTCGGCGGTCTCGTCTATGGCTACACCTTC. This codes for CASSFGGLVYGYTF.

The chain carries TRBV4-3 and TRBJ1-2; TRBD1 is a possible D gene (6 bases). The V gene lost 0 bases and the J gene lost 2 bases, with 10 bases spanning the gap. The CDR3 totals 15 residues. Germline V lookup: CDR1 LGHNA, CDR2 YSLEER. CDR3 sequence (DNA): TGCGCCAGCAGCCAAGAGAGGGGGGGGAACTATGGCTACACCTTC. This translates into CASSQERGGNYGYTF.

The V call is TRBV6-5, the J call TRBJ1-5; D call uncertain. This CDR3 is 13 amino acids long. Per the germline V gene, CDR1 is MNHEY and CDR2 is SVGAGI. Trimming removed 0 bases at V and 5 bases at J, with 5 bases between. The CDR3: CASSYSQYQPQHF. The CDR3 bases are TGTGCCAGCAGTTACTCCCAATATCAGCCCCAGCATTTT.

The chain links TRBV4-1 to TRBJ1-5; D unclear. Germline-derived CDR1 and CDR2 are MGHRA and YSYEKL. Trimming left V 5 bases short and J 0 bases short, with 20 bases between. CDR3 length: 18 amino acids. The CDR3 coding sequence is TGCGCCAGCAGCGCGGGAAATTCGGCGGGGTATAGCAATCAGCCCCAGCATTTT. This translates into CASSAGNSAGYSNQPQHF.

This chain uses TRBV9 with TRBJ1-2; possibly TRBD1 for D (6 bases). Germline V gene sequence: CDR1 SGDLS, CDR2 YYNGEE. V gave up 2 bases and J gave up 8 bases, with 10 bases separating them. The CDR3 extends over 12 amino acids. This chain's CDR3 is CASSVLGTGYTF. As DNA, the CDR3 is TGTGCCAGCAGCGTTCTGGGGACAGGCTACACCTTC.

This rearrangement joins TRBV21-1 to TRBJ2-7; TRBD2 is the table's D call and was not checked against the DNA. TRBV21-1 is annotated as a pseudogene. CDR3 size: 11 residues. CDR3 nucleotide sequence: TGTGCCAGCCGGGGGAACCACGAGCAGTACTTC. It is translated as CASRGNHEQYF.

A few counts support this clone. The same CDR3 can be traced to other DNA sequences in this sample. This chain uses TRBV7-2 with TRBJ1-1; possible D gene TRBD1, 6 bases. Germline V lookup: CDR1 SGHTA, CDR2 FQGNSA. CDR3 length equals 13 residues. Trimming removed 3 bases at V and 2 bases at J, with 7 bases between. CDR3 region: CASSLTGNTEAFF. The CDR3 DNA reads as TGTGCCAGCAGCTTGACAGGCAACACTGAAGCTTTCTTT.

This chain connects TRBV2 to TRBJ2-2; D gene unclear. CDR1 is SNHLY, CDR2 FYNNEI, per germline. There are 15 residues in the CDR3. Trimming took 4 bases from V and 0 from J, leaving 9 bases between them. CDR3 amino acids: CASSGNSANTGELFF. The DNA for the CDR3 is TGTGCCAGCAGTGGTAACTCCGCGAACACCGGGGAGCTGTTTTTT.

The chain recombines TRBV4-1 with TRBJ1-2; 7 bases align to TRBD1. CDR1 and CDR2 from the germline V gene are MGHRA and YSYEKL. V trimming: 2 bases; J trimming: 7 bases; junction bases outside the gene matches: 4. The CDR3 consists of 13 residues. Here the CDR3 reads CASSQQGVGGYTF. The CDR3 region has the DNA TGCGCCAGCAGCCAACAGGGGGTCGGTGGCTACACCTTC.

V usage is TRBV2 and J usage is TRBJ1-2; 9 bases line up with TRBD1. This CDR3 has 14 amino acids. In germline, CDR1 is SNHLY, CDR2 FYNNEI. V shed 6 bases and J 3 bases; nucleotides not matched to a gene: 5. In DNA, the CDR3 is TGTGCCAGCAGGACAACAGGGGGCGACTATGGCTACACCTTC. This codes for CASRTTGGDYGYTF.

CDR3 nucleotides: TGTGCCAGCAGCTTGCCTAGCGGGGCCAATGAGCAGTTCTTC. Amino acids: CASSLPSGANEQFF. The genes are TRBV5-6 and TRBJ2-1; 9 nucleotides align to TRBD2. This CDR3 has 14 residues. V shed 1 base and J 6 bases; nucleotides not matched to a gene: 2. Germline V CDR1 and CDR2: SGHDT, YYEEEE.

This clone was observed a few times. The chain combines TRBV2 with TRBJ1-2; D not certain. The V gene lost 4 bases and the J gene lost 7 bases, with 13 bases spanning the gap. Germline V lookup: CDR1 SNHLY, CDR2 FYNNEI. This CDR3 spans 13 amino acids. CDR3 loop: CASSGELPGGYTF. For the CDR3, the DNA is TGTGCCAGCAGTGGAGAGCTCCCGGGTGGCTACACCTTC.

The chain joins TRBV4-2 to TRBJ2-7, with 9 bases lining up with TRBD2. This CDR3 has 17 amino acids. CDR1 is LGHNA and CDR2 is YNFKEQ in the germline V gene. Trimming removed 0 bases from V and 3 bases from J; junction bases left unmatched: 9. The CDR3 sequence: CASSQDASSGIDYEQYF. DNA for the CDR3: TGTGCCAGCAGCCAAGATGCGTCTAGCGGGATAGACTACGAGCAGTACTTC.

This clone was seen a few times. This chain uses TRBV7-9 with TRBJ1-4; 7 positions match TRBD1. Germline V CDR1 and CDR2: SEHNR, FQNEAQ (reference sequence). This CDR3 is 14 amino acids long. J gave up 8 bases and V 0 bases, and 3 bases lay outside the gene matches. The CDR3 region has the DNA TGTGCCAGCAGCTTAGCAGGGGGCAACGAAAAACTGTTTTTT. This encodes CASSLAGGNEKLFF.

V and J are TRBV5-5 and TRBJ2-3; no firm D call. CDR1 is SGHKS and CDR2 is YYEKEE in the germline V gene (reference sequence). V was clipped by 4 bases and J by 5 bases, with 11 bases between them. The CDR3 consists of 13 residues. Written as DNA, the CDR3 is TGTGCCAGCAGCGCACAACCAGGAGATACGCAGTATTTT. Translation gives CASSAQPGDTQYF.

This CDR3 is CASSVEGVGNSPLHF. In DNA form, the CDR3 reads TGTGCCAGCAGCGTAGAAGGGGTGGGTAATTCACCCCTCCACTTT. The chain is built from TRBV9 and TRBJ1-6, with TRBD1 as a possible D gene (5 bases). This CDR3 region has 15 residues. Per germline, CDR1 SGDLS and CDR2 YYNGEE. V was shortened by 0 bases and J by 6 bases, with 10 bases between the two germline ends.

The rearrangement uses TRBV12-5 and TRBJ2-7; D gene ambiguous. This CDR3 is 12 amino acids long. Germline lookup yields CDR1 LGHNT and CDR2 FRNRAP. The V end lost 1 base, the J end lost 2 bases, and 3 bases lay between the germline ends. DNA for the CDR3: TGTGCTAGTGGTTTGGATACCTACGAGCAGTACTTC. It yields the protein CASGLDTYEQYF.

The rearrangement links TRBV9 to TRBJ2-3; 7 bases match TRBD2. CDR1 SGDLS and CDR2 YYNGEE come from the germline V gene. Trimming took 5 bases from V and 3 from J; bases not matched to a gene: 9. This CDR3 region has 15 residues. CDR3 nucleotide sequence: TGTGCCAGCAGTGGGACCACGGGGGGAACAGATACGCAGTATTTT. Amino acid sequence: CASSGTTGGTDTQYF. Supplemented by reference TRBV9 and TRBJ2-3, the full variable domain reads DSGVTQTPKHLITATGQRVTLRCSPRSGDLSVYWYQQSLDQGLQFLIQYYNGEERAKGNILERFSAQQFPDLHSELNLSSLELGDSALYFCASSGTTGGTDTQYFGPGTRLTVL.

The chain carries TRBV15 and TRBJ1-5; D not certain. There are 13 residues in the CDR3. Germline V CDR1 and CDR2: LNHNV, YYDKDF (reference sequence). V was trimmed by 5 bases and J by 3 bases, leaving 8 bases between them. The DNA for the CDR3 is TGTGCCACCAGCCCCACTGACAATCAGCCCCAGCATTTT. Encoded protein: CATSPTDNQPQHF. The full variable domain, with the rest looked up from reference TRBV15 and TRBJ1-5, is DAMVIQNPRYQVTQFGKPVTLSCSQTLNHNVMYWYQQKSSQAPKLLFHYYDKDFNNEADTPDNFQSRRPNTSFCFLDIRSPGLGDTAMYLCATSPTDNQPQHFGDGTRLSIL.

The chain links TRBV9 to TRBJ1-1; no clear D. Germline values: CDR1 SGDLS, CDR2 YYNGEE. V was clipped by 3 bases and J by 6 bases, with 24 bases between them. This CDR3 has 17 residues. CDR3 region: CASSEEASLRPGAEAFF. DNA of the CDR3: TGTGCCAGCAGCGAGGAGGCGTCCCTCCGACCTGGGGCTGAAGCTTTCTTT.

This chain joins TRBV7-9 and TRBJ2-3; TRBD2 matches 8 bases. CDR3 length equals 14 residues. Germline trimming cut 5 bases from V and 5 bases from J; bases unmatched to any gene: 6. Germline loops: CDR1 SEHNR, CDR2 FQNEAQ (reference sequence). CDR3 protein: CASSPGGAGDTQYF. The CDR3 DNA sequence: TGTGCCAGCAGCCCCGGGGGGGCGGGAGATACGCAGTATTTT.

The rearrangement uses TRBV19 and TRBJ2-1; TRBD2 matches at 11 bases. V shed 3 bases and J 7 bases; nucleotides not matched to a gene: 14. This CDR3 contains 18 residues. From germline, CDR1 is LNHDA and CDR2 SQIVND (reference sequence). The CDR3 DNA reads TGTGCCAGTAGTATCGCCAAAACTAGCGGGGGTCTTAAGAATGAGCAGTTCTTC. Residues: CASSIAKTSGGLKNEQFF. Complete variable domain (other parts from reference TRBV19 and TRBJ2-1): DGGITQSPKYLFRKEGQNVTLSCEQNLNHDAMYWYRQDPGQGLRLIYYSQIVNDFQKGDIAEGYSVSREKKESFPLTVTSAQKNPTAFYLCASSIAKTSGGLKNEQFFGPGTRLTVL.

Remarks on this clone: Germline is not matched at one junction end, which may reflect a read error. The chain recombines TRBV29-1 with TRBJ1-2; D perhaps matches TRBD1 (6 bases). The CDR3 contains 13 residues. From germline, CDR1 is SQVTM and CDR2 ANQGSEA. The CDR3 protein is CASRGGVDYGYTF. Written as DNA, the CDR3 is TGTGCCTCCCGAGGGGGTGTAGACTATGGCTACACCTTC.

The V gene is TRBV19, the J gene TRBJ1-5; no clear D gene. The CDR3 extends over 17 amino acids. V lost 8 bases and J lost 0, with 20 bases in between. CDR1 is LNHDA and CDR2 is SQIVND in the germline V gene (reference sequence). The CDR3 protein is CASSPNRIGNSNQPQHF. CDR3 DNA sequence: TGTGCCAGTTCCCCAAACAGAATCGGTAATAGCAATCAGCCCCAGCATTTT. The complete variable domain, with remaining parts taken from reference TRBV19 and TRBJ1-5, reads DGGITQSPKYLFRKEGQNVTLSCEQNLNHDAMYWYRQDPGQGLRLIYYSQIVNDFQKGDIAEGYSVSREKKESFPLTVTSAQKNPTAFYLCASSPNRIGNSNQPQHFGDGTRLSIL.

The chain links TRBV6-1 to TRBJ1-4; D remains unclear. CDR1 and CDR2 from the germline V gene are MNHNS and SASEGT. Between the trimmed V and J ends, which lost 0 bases and 7 bases, there was a span of 18 bases. This CDR3 spans 17 amino acids. The DNA for the CDR3 is TGTGCCAGCAGTGAAGCGTTTACGGTGGTTTTAAGTGAAAAACTGTTTTTT. It translates to CASSEAFTVVLSEKLFF.